This T cell receptor beta chain was retrieved from a study of T cell responses to AZD1222 COVID-19 vaccine. The ends were cut back, 0 bases at V and 9 bases at J, with 9 bases in the middle. Looked up from germline, CDR1 is SGHNT and CDR2 is YYREEE (reference sequence). The CDR3 is 13 amino acids. Assay: immunoSEQ multiplex PCR; the TCRdb copy retains only in-frame clones and omits some. The sample has 80,000 to 100,000 clones, just over 90% seen once. The V gene is TRBV5-4, the J gene TRBJ1-4; D unclear. The clonotype comes from an adult in good health. The source was peripheral blood, collected on day 0 of AZD1222 vaccination. The CDR3 sequence: CASSLADNQKLFF. DNA of the CDR3: TGTGCCAGCAGCTTGGCCGACAACCAAAAACTGTTTTTT.